Below, 9 T cell receptor beta chains from the same sample are listed, as sequenced in a study of PD-L1 blockade in urothelial cancer. Clones were read by immunoSEQ multiplex PCR, and TCRdb kept only the in-frame ones, dropping some. The data show 30,000 or so clones, around 86% seen once. Specimen: PBMCs, collected around atezolizumab (anti-PD-L1) treatment. These receptors were taken from a man aged 50 to 60 with urothelial cancer.

The genes are TRBV7-8 and TRBJ1-5, with 9 bases fitting TRBD1. This CDR3 region has 17 residues. Germline-derived CDR1 and CDR2 are SGHVS and FQNEAQ. With 1 base clipped from V and 0 bases from J, the junction kept 4 bases outside the gene matches. The CDR3 spells CASSLGGTGLSNQPQHF. CDR3 DNA: TGTGCCAGCAGCTTAGGGGGGACAGGGCTTAGCAATCAGCCCCAGCATTTT.

The J gene is TRBJ1-1, the V gene TRBV5-1; D not resolved. This CDR3 is built from 14 residues. The V gene's germline CDR1 is SGHRS and CDR2 YFSETQ. The V and J ends lost 1 base and 1 base respectively, with 8 bases between them. The CDR3 DNA reads as TGCGCCAGCAGCTTGCCGGACTCGAACACTGAAGCTTTCTTT. Its translation is CASSLPDSNTEAFF.

The sample holds a few counts of this clone. The rearrangement joins TRBV4-1 to TRBJ2-5, with 8 bases that match TRBD2. Germline V CDR1 and CDR2: MGHRA, YSYEKL. This CDR3 has 15 amino acids. The V gene end was trimmed by 1 base and the J gene end by 5 bases; junction bases not matched to a gene: 6. The CDR3 region has the DNA TGCGCCAGCAGCCAAGGGGAGCGGGGGTGGGAGACCCAGTACTTC. Protein: CASSQGERGWETQYF.

V usage is TRBV5-1 and J usage is TRBJ2-3, with 11 bases fitting TRBD2. Trimming cost V 0 bases and J 14 bases; bases outside gene matches: 14. The CDR3 runs 16 residues. Germline-derived CDR1 and CDR2 are SGHRS and YFSETQ. The DNA of the CDR3 is TGCGCCAGCAGCTTGGCTCCTAGCGGGGGGTCGGAGTCGTGGTATTTT. This sequence encodes CASSLAPSGGSESWYF.

The chain joins TRBV7-9 to TRBJ2-3; tentatively, D is TRBD1 (6 bases). Looked up from germline, CDR1 is SEHNR and CDR2 is FQNEAQ (reference sequence). The CDR3 is made up of 13 amino acids. V was clipped by 5 bases and J by 8 bases, with 14 bases between them. The CDR3: CASSAPGVATQYF. Written as DNA, the CDR3 is TGTGCCAGCAGCGCCCCAGGGGTGGCTACGCAGTATTTT.

This chain connects TRBV2 to TRBJ1-2; possible D gene TRBD1, 6 bases. V was pared by 6 bases and J by 7 bases, with 12 bases between. Germline CDR1 SNHLY, CDR2 FYNNEI. This CDR3 is built from 12 residues. This CDR3 reads CASSLGTSGYTF. The CDR3 DNA sequence: TGTGCCAGCAGCCTCGGGACAAGTGGCTACACCTTC.

The chain employs TRBV28 and TRBJ1-2, with a tentative D call TRBD1 (6 bases). V lost 11 bases, J lost 0 bases, and 19 bases lay in between. The CDR3 spans 15 residues. Germline V gives CDR1 MDHEN, CDR2 SYDVKM. The CDR3 loop is CASYGGLLANYGYTF. The CDR3 bases are TGTGCCTCCTACGGGGGGCTTTTAGCTAACTATGGCTACACCTTC.

In its sample, this clone was seen a few times. The rearrangement links TRBV5-5 to TRBJ1-1; D is uncertain. The CDR3 loop spans 16 amino acids. Germline V lookup: CDR1 SGHKS, CDR2 YYEKEE (reference sequence). V lost 0 bases and J lost 0, with 12 bases in between. The CDR3 nucleotides are TGTGCCAGCAGCTTGGTGGCATGGAGGATGAACACTGAAGCTTTCTTT. Translating gives CASSLVAWRMNTEAFF.

The chain joins TRBV6-4 to TRBJ2-2, with 7 bases lining up with TRBD2. This CDR3 region has 15 residues. Germline V gives CDR1 MRHNA, CDR2 SNTAGT. Losses at the gene ends were 0 bases for V and 5 bases for J; bases not matched to a gene: 3. DNA for the CDR3: TGTGCCAGCAGTGACTCGGGCGGGAGTACCGGGGAGCTGTTTTTT. Amino acid sequence: CASSDSGGSTGELFF.